This T cell receptor (beta chain) originates from a study of OX40 agonist ivuxolimab in advanced cancers. Germline loops: CDR1 SGDLS, CDR2 YYNGEE. This CDR3 is 17 amino acids long. Trimming removed 4 bases from V and 8 bases from J; junction bases left unmatched: 17. Data came from immunoSEQ multiplex PCR; TCRdb stores just in-frame clones and leaves some out. The sample holds over 50,000 clones, about nine tenths seen once. This clonotype was obtained from an adult with an advanced solid tumor such as melanoma, head and neck, liver or kidney cancer. The V call is TRBV9, the J call TRBJ2-1; 8 nucleotides line up with TRBD1. The sample in question was CD4+ or CD8+ T cells sorted from blood, obtained in a trial of the OX40 agonist ivuxolimab. This CDR3 reads CASSKGWGDRPWDEQFF. Here the CDR3 DNA reads TGTGCCAGCAGCAAAGGGTGGGGGGACAGGCCGTGGGATGAGCAGTTCTTC.